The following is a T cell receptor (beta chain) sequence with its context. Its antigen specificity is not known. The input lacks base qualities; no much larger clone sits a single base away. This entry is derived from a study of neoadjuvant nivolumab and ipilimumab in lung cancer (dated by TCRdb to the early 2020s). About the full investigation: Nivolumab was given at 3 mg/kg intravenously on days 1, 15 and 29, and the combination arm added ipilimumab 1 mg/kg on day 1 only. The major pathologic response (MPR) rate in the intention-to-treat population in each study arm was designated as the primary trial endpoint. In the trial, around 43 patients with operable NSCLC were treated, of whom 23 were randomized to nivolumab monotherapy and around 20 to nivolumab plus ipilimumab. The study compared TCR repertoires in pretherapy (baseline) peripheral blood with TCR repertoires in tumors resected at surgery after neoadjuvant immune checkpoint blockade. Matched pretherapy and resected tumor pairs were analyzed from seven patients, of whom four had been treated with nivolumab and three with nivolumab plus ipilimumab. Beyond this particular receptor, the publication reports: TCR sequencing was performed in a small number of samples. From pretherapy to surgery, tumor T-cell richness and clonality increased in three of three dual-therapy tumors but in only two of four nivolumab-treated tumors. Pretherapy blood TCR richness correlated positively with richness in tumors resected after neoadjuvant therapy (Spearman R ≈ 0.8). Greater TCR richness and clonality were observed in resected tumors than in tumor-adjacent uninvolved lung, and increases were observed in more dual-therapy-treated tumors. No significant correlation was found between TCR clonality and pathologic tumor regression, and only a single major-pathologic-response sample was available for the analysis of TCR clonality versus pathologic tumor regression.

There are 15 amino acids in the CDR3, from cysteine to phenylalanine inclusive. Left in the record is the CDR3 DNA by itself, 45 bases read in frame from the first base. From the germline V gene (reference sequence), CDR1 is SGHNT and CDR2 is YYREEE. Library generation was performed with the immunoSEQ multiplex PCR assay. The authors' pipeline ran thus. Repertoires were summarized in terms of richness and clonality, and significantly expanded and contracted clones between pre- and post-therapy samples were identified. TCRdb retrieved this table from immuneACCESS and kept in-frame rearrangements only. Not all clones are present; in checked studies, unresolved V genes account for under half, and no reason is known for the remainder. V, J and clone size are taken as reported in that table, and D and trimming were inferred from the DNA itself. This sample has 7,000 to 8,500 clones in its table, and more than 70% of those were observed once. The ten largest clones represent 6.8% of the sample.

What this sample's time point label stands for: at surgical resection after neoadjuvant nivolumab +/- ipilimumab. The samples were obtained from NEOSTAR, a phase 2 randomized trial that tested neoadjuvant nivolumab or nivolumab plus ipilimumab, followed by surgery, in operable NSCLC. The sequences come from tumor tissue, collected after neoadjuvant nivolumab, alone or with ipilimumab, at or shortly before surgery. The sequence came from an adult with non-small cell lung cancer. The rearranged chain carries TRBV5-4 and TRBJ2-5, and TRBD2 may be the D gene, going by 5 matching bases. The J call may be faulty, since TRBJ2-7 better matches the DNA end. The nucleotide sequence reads TGTGCCAGCAGCCGCGGAGGTTGGGTGACCTACGAGCAGTACTTC. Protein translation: CASSRGGWVTYEQYF.